This paragraph covers one T cell receptor beta chain sequence. Terminally differentiated effector memory CD45RA+ cells were left out of the naive CD8 fraction, which was CD45RO-negative and positively selected for CCR7. This CDR3 is 16 amino acids long. V was pared by 0 bases and J by 0 bases, with 11 bases between. Germline CDR1 SGHAT, CDR2 FQNNGV. The entry originates in a study of shared clonotypes between healthy human individuals. Generated by immunoSEQ multiplex PCR, the TCRdb table keeps only in-frame clones and is missing some. The table includes some 2,000,000 clones, approximately 94% detected once.

The TCR originated in a man younger than 35 in good health. The gene calls are TRBV11-2 and TRBJ1-1; no clear D gene. The sequenced sample was naive CD8+ T cells sorted from blood. This CDR3 reads CASSLDGPGLNTEAFF. The CDR3 coding sequence is TGTGCCAGCAGCTTAGATGGTCCAGGATTGAACACTGAAGCTTTCTTT.